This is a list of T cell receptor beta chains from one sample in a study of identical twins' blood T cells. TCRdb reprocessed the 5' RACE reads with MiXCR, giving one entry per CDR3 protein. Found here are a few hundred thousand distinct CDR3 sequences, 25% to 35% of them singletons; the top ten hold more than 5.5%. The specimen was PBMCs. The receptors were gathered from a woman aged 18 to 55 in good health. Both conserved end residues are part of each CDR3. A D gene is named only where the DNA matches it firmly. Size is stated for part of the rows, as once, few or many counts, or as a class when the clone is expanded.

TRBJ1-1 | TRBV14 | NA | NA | CASSQDISPGLSAFF | TGTGCCAGCAGCCAAGATATTAGCCCAGGATTGTCAGCTTTCTTT
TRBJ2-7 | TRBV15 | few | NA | CATSRGDGYINEQYF | TGTGCCACCAGCAGAGGCGATGGGTATATTAACGAGCAGTACTTC
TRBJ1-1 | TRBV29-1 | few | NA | CSVVQRGTEAFF | TGCAGCGTGGTTCAGCGGGGCACTGAAGCTTTCTTT
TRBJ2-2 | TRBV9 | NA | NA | CASSALPGTGELFF | TGTGCCAGCAGCGCCTTGCCTGGGACCGGGGAGCTGTTTTTT
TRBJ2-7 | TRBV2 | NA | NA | CASMVENEQYF | TGTGCCAGCATGGTGGAAAACGAGCAGTACTTC
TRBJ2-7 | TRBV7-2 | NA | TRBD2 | CASSLTKAGANYEQYF | TGTGCCAGCAGCTTAACCAAAGCGGGAGCAAACTACGAGCAGTACTTC
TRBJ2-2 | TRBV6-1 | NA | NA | CASSELIPGYSGELFF | TGTGCCAGCAGTGAACTAATACCAGGGTATTCCGGGGAGCTGTTTTTT
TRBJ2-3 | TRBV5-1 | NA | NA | CASSSGTDTDTQYF | TGCGCCAGCAGCTCTGGGACGGACACAGATACGCAGTATTTT
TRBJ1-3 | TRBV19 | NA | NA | CASTVSSSGNTTYF | TGTGCCAGCACCGTAAGCAGCTCTGGAAACACCACATATTTT
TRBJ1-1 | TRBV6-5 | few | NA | CASRSTATEAFF | TGTGCCAGCAGATCTACAGCCACTGAAGCTTTCTTT
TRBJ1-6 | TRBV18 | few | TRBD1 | CASSPPGQGRVLHF | TGTGCCAGCTCACCGCCGGGACAGGGTAGGGTCCTCCACTTT
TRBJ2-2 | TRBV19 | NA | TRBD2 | CASSFSGSTGELFF | TGTGCCAGTAGTTTTAGCGGGAGTACCGGGGAGCTGTTTTTT
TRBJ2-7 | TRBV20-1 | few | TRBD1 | CSAPRDSSYEQYF | TGCAGTGCTCCCCGGGACAGCTCCTACGAGCAGTACTTC
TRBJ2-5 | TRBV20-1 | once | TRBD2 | CSARELAGGNQETQYF | TGCAGTGCTAGAGAGCTAGCGGGGGGAAACCAAGAGACCCAGTACTTC
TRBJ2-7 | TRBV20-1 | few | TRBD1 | CSAKSRDRSYEQYF | TGCAGTGCCAAATCTCGGGACAGGTCCTACGAGCAGTACTTC
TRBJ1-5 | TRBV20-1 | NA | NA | CSARQENGQPQHF | TGCAGTGCTAGACAGGAAAATGGGCAGCCCCAGCATTTT
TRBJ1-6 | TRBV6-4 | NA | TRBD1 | CASRSSDRANSPLHF | TGTGCCAGCAGATCCTCGGACAGGGCGAATTCACCCCTCCACTTT
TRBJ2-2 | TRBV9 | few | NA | CASSVASEQNTGELFF | TGTGCCAGCAGCGTAGCCTCGGAGCAGAACACCGGGGAGCTGTTTTTT
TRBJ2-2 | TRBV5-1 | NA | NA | CASSFLTRGTGELFF | TGCGCCAGCAGCTTCCTAACCCGGGGCACCGGGGAGCTGTTTTTT
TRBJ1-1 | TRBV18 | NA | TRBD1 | CASSAYRGRGGLNTEAFF | TGTGCCAGCTCAGCTTACAGGGGGCGCGGTGGCTTGAACACTGAAGCTTTCTTT
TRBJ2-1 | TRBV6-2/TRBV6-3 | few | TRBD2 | CASSSIAGWNEQFF | TGTGCCAGCAGCTCCATAGCGGGATGGAATGAGCAGTTCTTC
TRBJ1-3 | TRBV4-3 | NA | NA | CASSLTLRQTPYSGNTIYF | TGCGCCAGCAGCCTGACACTCCGGCAGACACCCTACTCTGGAAACACCATATATTTT
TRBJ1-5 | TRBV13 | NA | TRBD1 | CASSFAGGLNQPQHF | TGTGCCAGCAGCTTTGCAGGGGGCCTTAATCAGCCCCAGCATTTT
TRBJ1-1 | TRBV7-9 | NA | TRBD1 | CASSSPEDREGRNTEAFF | TGTGCCAGCAGCTCTCCAGAAGACAGGGAGGGTCGGAACACTGAAGCTTTCTTT
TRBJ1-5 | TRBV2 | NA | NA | CASKESGVLNQPQHF | TGTGCCAGCAAGGAGTCAGGGGTCCTTAATCAGCCCCAGCATTTT
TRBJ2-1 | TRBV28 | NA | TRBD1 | CASTRSGTGVNEQFF | TGTGCCAGCACTCGTTCTGGGACAGGGGTCAATGAGCAGTTCTTC
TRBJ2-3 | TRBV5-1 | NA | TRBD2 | CASSELAGITDTQYF | TGCGCCAGCAGCGAGCTAGCGGGGATCACAGATACGCAGTATTTT
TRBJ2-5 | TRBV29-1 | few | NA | CSVEDRGGIQETQYF | TGCAGCGTTGAAGATCGCGGGGGCATCCAAGAGACCCAGTACTTC
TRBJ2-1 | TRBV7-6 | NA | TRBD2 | CASSLQGLAGASYSYNEQFF | TGTGCCAGCAGCTTACAGGGACTAGCGGGAGCCTCCTACTCCTACAATGAGCAGTTCTTC
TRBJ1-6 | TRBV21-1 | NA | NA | CASSPIYRVSVLNSPLHF | TGTGCCAGCAGCCCTATTTACAGGGTATCGGTGCTTAATTCACCCCTCCACTTT
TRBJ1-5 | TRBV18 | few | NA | CASSGVGRGNQPQHF | TGTGCCAGCTCAGGGGTTGGCAGGGGCAATCAGCCCCAGCATTTT
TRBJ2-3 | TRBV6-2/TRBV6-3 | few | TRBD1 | CASSPTGDTDTQYF | TGTGCCAGCAGCCCGACAGGGGATACAGATACGCAGTATTTT
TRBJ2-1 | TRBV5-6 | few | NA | CASSLVSGKYNEQFF | TGTGCCAGCAGCTTGGTTTCGGGGAAGTACAATGAGCAGTTCTTC
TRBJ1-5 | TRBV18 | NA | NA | CASSPRPGDQPQHF | TGTGCCAGCTCACCACGGCCGGGGGATCAGCCCCAGCATTTT
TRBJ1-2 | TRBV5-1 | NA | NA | CASSLPQGNGYTF | TGCGCCAGCAGCTTGCCCCAGGGAAATGGCTACACCTTC
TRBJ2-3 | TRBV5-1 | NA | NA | CASSLEKAQYF | TGCGCCAGCAGCTTGGAGAAGGCGCAGTATTTT
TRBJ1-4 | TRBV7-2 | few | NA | CASSFRQTATNEKLFF | TGTGCCAGCAGCTTTCGACAGACTGCAACTAATGAAAAACTGTTTTTT
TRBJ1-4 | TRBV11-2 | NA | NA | CVSAAGGKLFF | TGTGTCAGCGCGGCTGGGGGAAAACTGTTTTTT
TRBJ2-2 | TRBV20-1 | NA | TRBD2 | CSASSSGGPTGELFF | TGCAGTGCTAGTTCCAGCGGGGGGCCCACCGGGGAGCTGTTTTTT
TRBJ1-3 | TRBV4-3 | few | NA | CASSPRLRGAGGNTIYF | TGCGCCAGCAGCCCCCGCCTCAGGGGCGCGGGTGGAAACACCATATATTTT
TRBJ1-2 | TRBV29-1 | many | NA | CSGGSGYGYTF | TGCAGCGGGGGGTCTGGCTATGGCTACACCTTC
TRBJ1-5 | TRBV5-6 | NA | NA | CASSLGQISNQPQHF | TGTGCCAGCAGCTTGGGACAGATTAGCAATCAGCCCCAGCATTTT
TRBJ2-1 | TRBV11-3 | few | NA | CASSLAADNEQFF | TGTGCCAGCAGCTTGGCAGCGGACAATGAGCAGTTCTTC
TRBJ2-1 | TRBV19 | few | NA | CASSPVSNEQFF | TGTGCCAGTAGCCCGGTTTCCAATGAGCAGTTCTTC
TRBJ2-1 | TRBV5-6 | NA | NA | CASRFGTRSSYNEQFF | TGTGCCAGCAGATTCGGGACTCGAAGCTCCTACAATGAGCAGTTCTTC
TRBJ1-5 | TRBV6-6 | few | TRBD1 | CASSYTGQGGQPQHF | TGTGCCAGCAGTTACACGGGACAGGGAGGACAGCCCCAGCATTTT
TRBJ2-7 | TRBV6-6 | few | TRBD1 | CASRGEGQGYEQYF | TGTGCCAGCCGTGGGGAAGGACAGGGTTACGAGCAGTACTTC
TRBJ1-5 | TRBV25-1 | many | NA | CASSEWDQPQHF | TGTGCCAGCAGTGAATGGGATCAGCCCCAGCATTTT
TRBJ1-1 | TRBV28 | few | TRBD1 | CASSLSATGEIAFF | TGTGCCAGCAGTTTATCCGCTACAGGGGAGATAGCTTTCTTT
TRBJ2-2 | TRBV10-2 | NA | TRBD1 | CASSESIGGTRRTGELFF | TGCGCCAGCAGTGAGTCGATAGGGGGCACCCGGAGAACCGGGGAGCTGTTTTTT
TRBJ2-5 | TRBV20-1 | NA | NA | CGARELAGGVGETQYF | TGCGGTGCTAGAGAATTGGCGGGTGGAGTGGGAGAGACCCAGTACTTC
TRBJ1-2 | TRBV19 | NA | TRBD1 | CASRRGQIYGYTF | TGTGCCAGTAGGAGGGGACAGATCTATGGCTACACCTTC
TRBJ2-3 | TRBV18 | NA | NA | CARSPPVVDTQYF | TGTGCCAGATCACCACCGGTCGTGGATACGCAGTATTTT